This section outlines one T cell receptor (beta chain) sequence together with its context. Its target is not known. Lysates of CMV-infected fibroblasts at around 9.8 ug/mL stimulated these cells. Sorted nonresponding memory CD4+ T cells were CD40L-negative, CD69-negative, CD45RO-high. Germline CDR1 is SGHDT and CDR2 is YYEEEE. With V trimmed by 4 bases and J by 2 bases, 11 bases remained unmatched. The CDR3 extends over 16 amino acids. Sequencing used immunoSEQ version 4 in survey mode. Here immunoSEQ multiplex PCR was the method, and the copy in TCRdb shows in-frame clones only, minus some. This sample has 35,000 to 40,000 clones; less than 90% occur once, and the top ten carry 1.5% to 2%. These data originate in a study of persistence of HIV-infected CD4 T cells.

The V call is TRBV5-6, the J call TRBJ1-1, with 7 bases identical to TRBD1. The sequenced sample was CD4+ T cells sorted from PBMCs after roughly 18-hour stimulation, obtained from a patient who received antiretroviral therapy. The TCR originated in an adult man with HIV who was CMV-seropositive. CDR3 nucleotides: TGTGCCAGCAGCCCCTGGGACAGATCCTTTAACACTGAAGCTTTCTTT. Translated: CASSPWDRSFNTEAFF.